One sample yielded the 8 T cell receptor beta chains listed below, sequenced in a study of blood T cell repertoires in COVID-19. Data came from immunoSEQ multiplex PCR; TCRdb stores just in-frame clones and leaves some out. The sample comprises a few hundred thousand clones, approximately 82% of which are singletons, and 3.4% rests with the top ten. The sequencing sample was made of peripheral blood. Every receptor here comes from a woman between 18 and 30 years old with acute or convalescent COVID-19.

The chain links TRBV6-5 to TRBJ1-1, with TRBD1 matching over 7 bases. Unmatched junction bases numbered 8, after V lost 10 bases and J lost 9 bases. Per the germline V gene, CDR1 is MNHEY and CDR2 is SVGAGI. The CDR3 totals 11 residues. Here the CDR3 DNA reads TGTGCCACCGAGAAGGGGGCTAAAGCTTTCTTT. It encodes CATEKGAKAFF.

The V and J genes are TRBV28 and TRBJ2-1, with 14 nucleotides matching TRBD2. Germline CDR1 MDHEN, CDR2 SYDVKM. Trimming cost V 7 bases and J 8 bases; bases outside gene matches: 7. This CDR3 region has 15 residues. CDR3 in amino acids: CASIGTSGSWDEQFF. The CDR3 bases are TGTGCCAGCATTGGGACTAGCGGGAGCTGGGATGAGCAGTTCTTC.

The chain uses TRBV6-5 and TRBJ2-1; D is uncertain. Germline CDR1 is MNHEY and CDR2 is SVGAGI. V lost 5 bases and J 12 bases, leaving 20 bases between the germline ends. This CDR3 comprises 14 residues. The CDR3 here is CASSHVLATGGQFF. CDR3 nucleotides: TGTGCCAGCAGTCACGTATTGGCAACGGGTGGGCAGTTCTTC.

For the CDR3, the DNA is TGTGCCAGCAGGAACAGGGGGTCTGGTGGCTACACCTTC. It codes for CASRNRGSGGYTF. The rearrangement joins TRBV6-5 to TRBJ1-2, with 8 bases identical to TRBD1. The V segment lost 6 bases and the J segment 7 bases; nucleotides outside the gene matches: 7. Germline V gives CDR1 MNHEY, CDR2 SVGAGI. This CDR3 has 13 residues.

The chain has TRBV19 and TRBJ1-1; D is ambiguous. CDR3 length: 15 residues. Germline V gene data show CDR1 as LNHDA and CDR2 as SQIVND (reference sequence). The V and J ends lost 4 bases and 0 bases respectively, with 12 bases between them. CDR3 loop: CASSKAEGMNTEAFF. In DNA form, the CDR3 reads TGTGCCAGTAGTAAAGCGGAGGGAATGAACACTGAAGCTTTCTTT.

This chain joins TRBV4-3 and TRBJ1-1, with TRBD1 identical over 10 bases. V lost 4 bases and J lost 3; bases outside the gene matches: 5. Germline CDR1 LGHNA, CDR2 YSLEER. The CDR3 is 15 amino acids. Here the CDR3 DNA reads TGCGCCAGCAGCCGGGACAGGGGAAGAGACACTGAAGCTTTCTTT. Its protein is CASSRDRGRDTEAFF.

The CDR3 reads CARSRGGTYNEQFF. The DNA of the CDR3 is TGTGCCCGGTCGCGGGGCGGCACCTACAATGAGCAGTTCTTC. V and J are TRBV30 and TRBJ2-1; weak D call: TRBD2 (6 bases). Trimming removed 8 bases from V and 2 bases from J, with 16 bases in between. This CDR3 spans 14 amino acids. CDR1 is GTSNPN, CDR2 SVGIG, per germline (reference sequence). The entire variable domain, with the rest obtained from reference TRBV30 and TRBJ2-1, is as follows: SQTIHQWPATLVQPVGSPLSLECTVEGTSNPNLYWYRQAAGRGLQLLFYSVGIGQISSEVPQNLSASRPQDRQFILSSKKLLLSDSGFYLCARSRGGTYNEQFFGPGTRLTVL.

The genes are TRBV28 and TRBJ1-2; D unclear. The CDR3 is made up of 11 amino acids. Germline V CDR1 and CDR2: MDHEN, SYDVKM. Between the trimmed V and J ends, which lost 2 bases and 8 bases, there was a span of 6 bases. CDR3 sequence: CASSLAGGYTF. The CDR3 coding sequence is TGTGCCAGCAGTTTAGCGGGCGGCTACACCTTC.